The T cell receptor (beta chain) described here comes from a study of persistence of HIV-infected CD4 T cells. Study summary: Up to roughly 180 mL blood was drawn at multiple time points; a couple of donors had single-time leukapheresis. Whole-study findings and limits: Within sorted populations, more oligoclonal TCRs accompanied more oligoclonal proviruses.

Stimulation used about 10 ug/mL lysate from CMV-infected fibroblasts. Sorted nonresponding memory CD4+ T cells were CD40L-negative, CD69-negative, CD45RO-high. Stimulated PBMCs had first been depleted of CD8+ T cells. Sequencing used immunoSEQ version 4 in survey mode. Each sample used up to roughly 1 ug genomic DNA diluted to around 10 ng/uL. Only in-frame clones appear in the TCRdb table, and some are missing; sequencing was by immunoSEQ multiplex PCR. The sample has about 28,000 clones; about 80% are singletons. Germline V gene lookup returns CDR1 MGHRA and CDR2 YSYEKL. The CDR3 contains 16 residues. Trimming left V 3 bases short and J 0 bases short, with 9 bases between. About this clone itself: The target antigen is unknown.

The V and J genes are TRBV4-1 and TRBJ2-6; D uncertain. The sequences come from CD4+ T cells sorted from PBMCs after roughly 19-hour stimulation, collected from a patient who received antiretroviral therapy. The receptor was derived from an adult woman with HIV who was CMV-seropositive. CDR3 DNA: TGCGCCAGCAGCCACAGTCGGCTCTCTGGGGCCAACGTCCTGACTTTC. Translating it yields CASSHSRLSGANVLTF.